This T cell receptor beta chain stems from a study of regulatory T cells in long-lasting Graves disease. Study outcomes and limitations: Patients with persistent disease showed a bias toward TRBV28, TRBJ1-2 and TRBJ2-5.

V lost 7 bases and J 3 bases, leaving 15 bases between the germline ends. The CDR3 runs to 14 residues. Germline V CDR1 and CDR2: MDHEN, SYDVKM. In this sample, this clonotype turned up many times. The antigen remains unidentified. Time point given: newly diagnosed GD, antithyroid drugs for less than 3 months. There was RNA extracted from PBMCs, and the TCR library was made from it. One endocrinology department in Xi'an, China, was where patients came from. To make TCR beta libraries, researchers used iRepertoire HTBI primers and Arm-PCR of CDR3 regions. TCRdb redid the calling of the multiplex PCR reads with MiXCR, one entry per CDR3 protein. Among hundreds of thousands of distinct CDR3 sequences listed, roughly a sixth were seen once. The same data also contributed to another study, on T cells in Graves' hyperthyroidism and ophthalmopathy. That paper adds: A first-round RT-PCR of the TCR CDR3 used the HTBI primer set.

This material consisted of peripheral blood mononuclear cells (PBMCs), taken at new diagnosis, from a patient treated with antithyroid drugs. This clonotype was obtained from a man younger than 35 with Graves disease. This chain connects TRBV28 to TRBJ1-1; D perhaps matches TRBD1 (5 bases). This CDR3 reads CASKLGAAYTEAFF. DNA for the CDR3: TGTGCCAGCAAACTCGGGGCAGCATACACTGAAGCTTTCTTT.